This TCR beta chain was recovered during a study of beta chain features in type 1 diabetes. All of the isolated RNA was reverse transcribed, so expressed TCRB transcripts were sequenced. Method: immunoSEQ multiplex PCR; TCRdb's copy keeps in-frame clones and lacks some. Of just over 600,000 clones listed, roughly 15% were seen once; the top ten hold more than 0.08%. This clone was counted a few times. This clonotype was sampled from a young man in good health. What was sequenced was naive CD4+ T cells from blood.

DNA for the CDR3: TGTGCCAGCAGCCGGGACAGGGGGCGCGTTATCATTCAGTACTTC. Amino acids: CASSRDRGRVIIQYF. The chain couples TRBV2 to TRBJ2-4; 12 nucleotides agree with TRBD1. This CDR3 contains 15 residues. The germline V gene encodes CDR1 SNHLY and CDR2 FYNNEI. The junction had 9 bases not matched to a gene; V was cut back by 6 bases and J by 9 bases.